Presented here are 27 T cell receptor beta chains from one specimen sequenced in a study of T-cell reconstitution after alpha-beta-depleted transplantation in children. The TCRbeta library incorporated unique molecular identifiers. From the PCR reads, TCRdb called clonotypes with MiXCR, one entry per CDR3 protein. Of 250,000 to 350,000 distinct CDR3 sequences listed, more than 9% are singletons. The sequencing used PBMCs from the stem cell graft donor, collected from the stem cell graft. The receptors here all came from a human donor who donated a stem cell graft to a child with SCID.

J is TRBJ1-5 and V is TRBV12-3 or TRBV12-4; D is ambiguous. Trimming removed 3 bases at V and 6 bases at J, with 6 bases between. The CDR3 consists of 12 residues. The CDR3 coding sequence is TGTGCCAGCAGTTTTCGGGTTCAGCCCCAGCATTTT. This translates into CASSFRVQPQHF.

This clonotype was detected a few times. The rearrangement uses TRBV5-6 and TRBJ1-6; 10 bases agree with TRBD1. This CDR3 is 15 amino acids long. CDR1 is SGHDT and CDR2 is YYEEEE in the germline V gene. J gave up 9 bases and V 3 bases, and 6 bases lay outside the gene matches. The CDR3 loop is CASSSDRGLVSPLHF. The CDR3 nucleotides read TGTGCCAGCAGCTCCGACAGGGGGCTCGTTTCACCCCTCCACTTT.

The sample holds many counts of this clonotype. J is TRBJ2-2 and V is TRBV5-1; tentatively, D is TRBD2 (6 bases). This CDR3 spans 15 amino acids. The V end lost 3 bases, the J end lost 0 bases, and 9 bases lay between the germline ends. From germline, CDR1 is SGHRS and CDR2 YFSETQ. CDR3 bases: TGCGCCAGCAGCTGGAGGGACGCGAACACCGGGGAGCTGTTTTTT. Translating it yields CASSWRDANTGELFF.

The V and J genes are TRBV4-2 and TRBJ2-3; TRBD2 matches 8 bases. CDR1 LGHNA and CDR2 YNFKEQ come from the germline V gene. There are 16 residues in the CDR3. V lost 0 bases and J lost 3; bases outside the gene matches: 5. The CDR3 region has the DNA TGTGCCAGCAGCCAAGATCGGGGGGGCGGGACAGATACGCAGTATTTT. Translating gives CASSQDRGGGTDTQYF.

J is TRBJ2-6 and V is TRBV27; 7 positions match TRBD1. Germline-derived CDR1 and CDR2 are MNHEY and SMNVEV (reference sequence). V lost 5 bases and J lost 0; bases outside the gene matches: 7. The CDR3 has 17 amino acids. CDR3 sequence (DNA): TGTGCCAGCAGTGGGGGACAGTACAGCTCTGGGGCCAACGTCCTGACTTTC. It specifies CASSGGQYSSGANVLTF.

This clonotype was detected a few times. This chain connects TRBV27 to TRBJ2-1; 8 nucleotides align to TRBD2. The CDR3 is 13 residues long. Germline V gene data show CDR1 as MNHEY and CDR2 as SMNVEV (reference sequence). The J segment lost 7 bases and the V segment lost 10 bases, leaving 9 bases of the junction unmatched. CDR3 amino acids: CAIHLRGGNEQFF. In nucleotides, the CDR3 is TGTGCCATTCATTTACGGGGGGGTAATGAGCAGTTCTTC.

The chain is built from TRBV6-5 and TRBJ1-2; weak D call: TRBD1 (5 bases). CDR3 length equals 12 residues. Per germline, CDR1 MNHEY and CDR2 SVGAGI. V lost 4 bases, J lost 8 bases, and 11 bases lay in between. The CDR3 sequence is CASSLGVGGYTF. CDR3 nucleotide sequence: TGTGCCAGCAGTTTGGGGGTCGGGGGCTACACCTTC.

The table lists this clonotype with a few counts. This chain joins TRBV28 and TRBJ2-7; weak D call: TRBD1 (6 bases). Germline V CDR1 and CDR2: MDHEN, SYDVKM. The CDR3 is 14 amino acids. V was cut by 1 base and J by 6 bases, with 13 bases left in between. The DNA for the CDR3 is TGTGCCAGCAGTTTATTCACACAGGGAGTCGAGCAGTACTTC. Protein sequence: CASSLFTQGVEQYF.

This clonotype turned up a few times. The chain links TRBV12-3 or TRBV12-4 to TRBJ2-3; D uncertain. The CDR3 sequence is 14 residues long. V was shortened by 3 bases and J by 2 bases, with 9 bases between the two germline ends. This CDR3 reads CASSLVEFTDTQYF. CDR3 DNA sequence: TGTGCCAGCAGTTTGGTCGAATTCACAGATACGCAGTATTTT.

In its sample, this clonotype was seen a few times. The chain employs TRBV2 and TRBJ2-5; 10 bases line up with TRBD2. CDR3 length: 16 residues. Germline V CDR1 and CDR2: SNHLY, FYNNEI. The V gene end was trimmed by 7 bases and the J gene end by 7 bases; junction bases not matched to a gene: 15. CDR3: CASTGLALRGGGTQYF. In DNA, the CDR3 is TGTGCCAGCACGGGACTAGCGCTCCGGGGTGGGGGGACCCAGTACTTC.

This chain links TRBV7-6 with TRBJ1-6; 9 bases align to TRBD1. Germline V gene sequence: CDR1 SGHVS, CDR2 FNYEAQ. Trimming cost V 5 bases and J 10 bases; bases outside gene matches: 6. CDR3 length equals 14 residues. The CDR3, as DNA: TGTGCCAGCAGCCCCCGGGACAGGGACTCACCCCTCCACTTT. Its protein is CASSPRDRDSPLHF.

The genes are TRBV7-9 and TRBJ1-1; no firm D call. The CDR3 sequence is 11 residues long. CDR1 SEHNR and CDR2 FQNEAQ come from the germline V gene (reference sequence). The V end was cut by 2 bases, the J end by 10 bases, with 8 bases between. The CDR3: CASSLSGSAFF. In DNA form, the CDR3 reads TGTGCCAGCAGCTTATCCGGATCAGCTTTCTTT.

This clonotype was seen more than once but under ten times. The chain is built from TRBV18 and TRBJ2-1; 9 bases agree with TRBD1. V shed 5 bases, J shed 14 bases, and the junction held 4 bases outside the gene matches. The germline V gene encodes CDR1 KGHSH and CDR2 LQKENI. This CDR3 has 11 amino acids. The CDR3 loop is CASSTGTGKFF. CDR3 DNA sequence: TGTGCCAGCTCAACGGGGACAGGGAAGTTCTTC.

The table lists this clonotype with a few counts. This sequence joins TRBV6-1 and TRBJ1-4; D perhaps matches TRBD1 (6 bases). The CDR3 sequence is 17 residues long. The V end was cut by 5 bases, the J end by 4 bases, with 20 bases between. Germline CDR1 reads MNHNS; CDR2 reads SASEGT. The CDR3 loop is CASSRRGATPVNEKLFF. CDR3 coding DNA: TGTGCCAGCAGTCGCAGGGGCGCAACCCCTGTTAATGAAAAACTGTTTTTT.

This clonotype came up many times. This chain links TRBV10-3 with TRBJ2-1; D possibly corresponds to TRBD2 (7 bases). CDR3 length: 15 amino acids. The V gene's germline CDR1 is ENHRY and CDR2 SYGVKD. The germline V and J ends were trimmed by 4 bases and 8 bases, with 18 bases remaining between them. CDR3 coding DNA: TGTGCCATCAGTGGGGAGGGATTAAACAGGGATGAGCAGTTCTTC. As protein: CAISGEGLNRDEQFF.

This rearrangement joins TRBV6-5 to TRBJ2-2; 8 positions match TRBD2. The CDR3 extends over 15 amino acids. J gave up 7 bases and V 2 bases, and 6 bases lay outside the gene matches. Germline loops: CDR1 MNHEY, CDR2 SVGAGI. CDR3 loop: CASSYLAGGNGELFF. The CDR3 coding sequence is TGTGCCAGCAGTTACCTGGCGGGGGGTAACGGGGAGCTGTTTTTT.

This clonotype was counted once. The chain combines TRBV6-1 with TRBJ2-3; 11 bases line up with TRBD2. There are 15 residues in the CDR3. Trimming took 5 bases from V and 1 from J; bases not matched to a gene: 2. The V gene's germline CDR1 is MNHNS and CDR2 SASEGT. The CDR3 bases are TGTGCCAGCAGTAAACTAGCGGGGGGCACAGATACGCAGTATTTT. Translation gives CASSKLAGGTDTQYF.

This clonotype was picked up many times. The genes are TRBV7-2 and TRBJ2-3; 11 nucleotides match TRBD2. Losses at the gene ends were 5 bases for V and 2 bases for J; bases not matched to a gene: 9. Germline V lookup: CDR1 SGHTA, CDR2 FQGNSA. The CDR3 runs to 17 residues. The CDR3 region has the DNA TGTGCCAGCAGCAGAACTAGCGGGGGCTCCCTCACAGATACGCAGTATTTT. The encoded protein is CASSRTSGGSLTDTQYF.

This clonotype was detected only a few times. The V call is TRBV12-3 or TRBV12-4, the J call TRBJ1-1; TRBD1 aligns across 8 bases. The V segment lost 5 bases and the J segment 5 bases; nucleotides outside the gene matches: 13. This CDR3 is built from 16 residues. CDR3 loop: CASSPLPRGRGTEAFF. The CDR3 coding sequence is TGTGCCAGCAGTCCCCTCCCCAGGGGGCGCGGGACTGAAGCTTTCTTT.

This clonotype has a count of ten or more. The rearrangement joins TRBV2 to TRBJ2-2; D is perhaps TRBD1 (6 bases). Per the germline V gene, CDR1 is SNHLY and CDR2 is FYNNEI. The CDR3 sequence is 18 residues long. Trimming removed 7 bases from V and 0 bases from J, with 21 bases in between. The CDR3 DNA reads as TGTGCCAGCACTTATCCCCAGGGGATGCACGCGAACACCGGGGAGCTGTTTTTT. Translating it yields CASTYPQGMHANTGELFF.

The rearrangement joins TRBV7-6 to TRBJ1-1, with D unresolved. This CDR3 spans 16 amino acids. V was cut by 3 bases and J by 0 bases, with 14 bases left in between. The germline V gene has CDR1 SGHVS and CDR2 FNYEAQ. CDR3 coding DNA: TGTGCCAGCAGCTTTGGACGGGCGAACATGAACACTGAAGCTTTCTTT. The encoded protein is CASSFGRANMNTEAFF.

This clonotype was picked up a small number of times. V and J are TRBV19 and TRBJ2-5; 8 bases match TRBD2. Germline V gene data show CDR1 as LNHDA and CDR2 as SQIVND (reference sequence). This CDR3 contains 16 residues. V dropped 6 bases and J dropped 2; count of bases not matched to a gene: 11. Written as DNA, the CDR3 is TGTGCCAGTAGCCCGGCGGGGGGAGATTATCAAGAGACCCAGTACTTC. Translating gives CASSPAGGDYQETQYF.

The CDR3 nucleotides read TGCAGCGTAATACCCGGGACACCGATCACAGATACGCAGTATTTT. Translated, it gives CSVIPGTPITDTQYF. This rearrangement joins TRBV29-1 to TRBJ2-3, with a possible D match to TRBD1 (6 bases). This CDR3 is 15 amino acids long. Germline V gives CDR1 SQVTM, CDR2 ANQGSEA. Trimming removed 6 bases at V and 2 bases at J, with 18 bases between.

The V and J genes are TRBV7-2 and TRBJ1-1; D unresolved. CDR1 and CDR2 (germline): SGHTA, FQGNSA. This CDR3 spans 14 amino acids. V was clipped by 1 base and J by 11 bases, with 17 bases between them. CDR3: CASSLEAVSILAFF. The CDR3, as DNA: TGTGCCAGCAGCTTAGAGGCCGTTTCGATCTTGGCTTTCTTT.

In this sample, this clonotype turned up many times. The chain has TRBV29-1 and TRBJ2-2; TRBD1 aligns across 7 bases. After removal of 7 bases from V and 7 bases from J, the junction contained 12 bases not matched to a gene. The CDR3 totals 14 residues. The germline gives CDR1 SQVTM, CDR2 ANQGSEA. The CDR3 reads CSAVGTVLGGELFF. The CDR3, as DNA: TGCAGCGCCGTCGGGACAGTATTAGGCGGGGAGCTGTTTTTT.

This chain links TRBV25-1 with TRBJ1-6, with D possibly TRBD1 on 5 matching bases. The V end was cut by 3 bases, the J end by 7 bases, with 10 bases between. CDR3 size: 14 residues. The germline V gene has CDR1 MGHDK and CDR2 SYGVNS. The CDR3 sequence is CASSDLGVNSPLHF. In DNA, the CDR3 is TGTGCCAGCAGTGATCTGGGGGTCAATTCACCCCTCCACTTT.

This clonotype has only a few counts. V and J are TRBV18 and TRBJ2-3; 7 nucleotides agree with TRBD1. The J segment lost 3 bases and the V segment lost 6 bases, leaving 12 bases of the junction unmatched. Germline values: CDR1 KGHSH, CDR2 LQKENI. This CDR3 is 16 amino acids long. Written as DNA, the CDR3 is TGTGCCAGCTCCCATCGGACAGGTCTGGGGACAGATACGCAGTATTTT. Translated, it gives CASSHRTGLGTDTQYF.